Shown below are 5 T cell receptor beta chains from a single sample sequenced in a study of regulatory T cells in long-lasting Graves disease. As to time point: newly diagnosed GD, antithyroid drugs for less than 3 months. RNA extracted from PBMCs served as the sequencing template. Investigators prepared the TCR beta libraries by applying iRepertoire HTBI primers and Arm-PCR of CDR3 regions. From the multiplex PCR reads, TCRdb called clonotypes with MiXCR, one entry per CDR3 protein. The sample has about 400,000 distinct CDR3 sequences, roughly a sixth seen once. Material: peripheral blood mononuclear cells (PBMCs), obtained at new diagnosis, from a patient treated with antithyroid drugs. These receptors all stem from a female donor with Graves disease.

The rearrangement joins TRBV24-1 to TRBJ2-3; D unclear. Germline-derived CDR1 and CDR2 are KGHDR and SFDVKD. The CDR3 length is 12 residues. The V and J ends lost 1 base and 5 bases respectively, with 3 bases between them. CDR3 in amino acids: CATSDLVDTQYF. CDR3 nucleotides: TGTGCCACCAGTGATTTAGTAGATACGCAGTATTTT.

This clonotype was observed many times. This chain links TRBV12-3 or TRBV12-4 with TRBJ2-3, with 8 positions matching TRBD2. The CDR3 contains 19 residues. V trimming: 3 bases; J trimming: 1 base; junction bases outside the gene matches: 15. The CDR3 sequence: CASSFAMTSDRGGTDTQYF. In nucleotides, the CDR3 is TGTGCCAGCAGTTTCGCTATGACTAGCGATCGAGGCGGCACAGATACGCAGTATTTT.

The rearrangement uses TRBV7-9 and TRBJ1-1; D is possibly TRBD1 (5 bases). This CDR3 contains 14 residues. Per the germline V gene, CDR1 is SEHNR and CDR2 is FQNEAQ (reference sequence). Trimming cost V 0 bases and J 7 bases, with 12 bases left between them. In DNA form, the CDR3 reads TGTGCCAGCAGCTTAGCCACCAGGGCCTTTGAAGCTTTCTTT. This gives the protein CASSLATRAFEAFF.

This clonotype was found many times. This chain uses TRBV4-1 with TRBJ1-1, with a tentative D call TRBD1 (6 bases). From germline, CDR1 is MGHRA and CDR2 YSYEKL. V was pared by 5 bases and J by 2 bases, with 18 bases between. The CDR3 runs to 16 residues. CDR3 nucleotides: TGCGCCAGCAGCTCACGACAGGCGGGGATCAACACTGAAGCTTTCTTT. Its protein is CASSSRQAGINTEAFF.

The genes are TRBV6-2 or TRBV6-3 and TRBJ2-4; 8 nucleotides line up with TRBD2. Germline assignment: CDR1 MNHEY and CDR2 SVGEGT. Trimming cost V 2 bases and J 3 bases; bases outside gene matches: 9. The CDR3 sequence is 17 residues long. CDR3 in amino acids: CASSYGTGLGGKNIQYF. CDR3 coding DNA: TGTGCCAGCAGTTACGGTACGGGACTAGGTGGCAAAAACATTCAGTACTTC.